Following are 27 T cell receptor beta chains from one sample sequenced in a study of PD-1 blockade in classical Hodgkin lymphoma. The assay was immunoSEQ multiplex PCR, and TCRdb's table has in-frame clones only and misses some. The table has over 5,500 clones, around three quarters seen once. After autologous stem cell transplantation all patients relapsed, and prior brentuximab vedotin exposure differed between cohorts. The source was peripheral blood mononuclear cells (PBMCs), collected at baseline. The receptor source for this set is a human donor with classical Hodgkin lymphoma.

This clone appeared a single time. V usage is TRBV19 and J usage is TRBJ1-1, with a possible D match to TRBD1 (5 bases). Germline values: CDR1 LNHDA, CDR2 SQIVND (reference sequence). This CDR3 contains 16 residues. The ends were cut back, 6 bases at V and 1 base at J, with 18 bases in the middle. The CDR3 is CASSKAGNRANTEAFF. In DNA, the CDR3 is TGTGCCAGTAGCAAGGCAGGGAATAGGGCGAACACTGAAGCTTTCTTT.

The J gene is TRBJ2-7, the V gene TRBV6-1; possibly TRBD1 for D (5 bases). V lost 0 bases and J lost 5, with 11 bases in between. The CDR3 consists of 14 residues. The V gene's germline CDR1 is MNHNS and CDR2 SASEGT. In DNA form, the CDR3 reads TGTGCCAGCAGTGAAGCTGGGGCTCCGGACGAGCAGTACTTC. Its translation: CASSEAGAPDEQYF.

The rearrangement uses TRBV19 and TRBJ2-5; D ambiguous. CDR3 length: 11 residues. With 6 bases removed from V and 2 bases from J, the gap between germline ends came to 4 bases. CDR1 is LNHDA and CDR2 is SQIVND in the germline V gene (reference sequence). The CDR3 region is CASSTQETQYF. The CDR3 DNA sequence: TGTGCCAGTAGCACACAAGAGACCCAGTACTTC.

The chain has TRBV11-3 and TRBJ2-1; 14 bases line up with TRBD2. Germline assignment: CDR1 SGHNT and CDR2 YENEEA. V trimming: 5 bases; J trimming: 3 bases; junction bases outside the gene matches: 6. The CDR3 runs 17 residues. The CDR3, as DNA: TGTGCCAGCAGCCCACCTGGACTAGCGGGGGGCTACAATGAGCAGTTCTTC. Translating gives CASSPPGLAGGYNEQFF.

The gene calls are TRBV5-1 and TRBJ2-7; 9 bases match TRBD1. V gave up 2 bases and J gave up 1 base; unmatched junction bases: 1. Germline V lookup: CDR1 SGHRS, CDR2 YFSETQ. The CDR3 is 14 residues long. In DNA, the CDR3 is TGCGCCAGCAGCTTAGACAGGGGGTCCTACGAGCAGTACTTC. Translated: CASSLDRGSYEQYF.

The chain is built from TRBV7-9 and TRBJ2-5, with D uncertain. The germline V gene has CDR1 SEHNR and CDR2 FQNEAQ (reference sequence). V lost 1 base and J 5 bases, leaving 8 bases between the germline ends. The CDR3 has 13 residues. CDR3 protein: CASSLEGLETQYF. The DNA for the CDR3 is TGTGCCAGCAGCTTAGAGGGCCTGGAGACCCAGTACTTC.

CDR3 loop: CASSLAVDTQYF. The CDR3 DNA sequence: TGTGCCAGCAGCTTAGCGGTGGATACGCAGTATTTT. The J gene is TRBJ2-3, the V gene TRBV7-9; D is undetermined. Trimming pared 0 bases from V and 6 bases from J, leaving 4 bases between. CDR3 size: 12 residues. The germline V gene has CDR1 SEHNR and CDR2 FQNEAQ (reference sequence).

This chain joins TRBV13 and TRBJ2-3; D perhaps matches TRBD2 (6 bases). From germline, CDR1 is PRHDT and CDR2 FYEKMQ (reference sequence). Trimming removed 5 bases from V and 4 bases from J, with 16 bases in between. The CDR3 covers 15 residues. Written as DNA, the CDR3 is TGTGCCAGCAGCGCTCGACTAGATCAGGCAGATACGCAGTATTTT. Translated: CASSARLDQADTQYF. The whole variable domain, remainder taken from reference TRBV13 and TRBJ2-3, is AAGVIQSPRHLIKEKRETATLKCYPIPRHDTVYWYQQGPGQDPQFLISFYEKMQSDKGSIPDRFSAQQFSDYHSELNMSSLELGDSALYFCASSARLDQADTQYFGPGTRLTVL.

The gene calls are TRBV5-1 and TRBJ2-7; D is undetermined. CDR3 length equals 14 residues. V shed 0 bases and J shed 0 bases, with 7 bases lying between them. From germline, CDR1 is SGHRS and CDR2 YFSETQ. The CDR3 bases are TGCGCCAGCAGCTTGGGGGGTAGCTCCTACGAGCAGTACTTC. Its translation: CASSLGGSSYEQYF.

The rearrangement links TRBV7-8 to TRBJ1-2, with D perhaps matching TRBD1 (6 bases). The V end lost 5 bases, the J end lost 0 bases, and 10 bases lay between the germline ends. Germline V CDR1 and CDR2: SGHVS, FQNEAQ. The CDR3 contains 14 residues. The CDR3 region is CASSATGSNYGYTF. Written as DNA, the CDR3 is TGTGCCAGCAGCGCGACAGGCTCTAACTATGGCTACACCTTC.

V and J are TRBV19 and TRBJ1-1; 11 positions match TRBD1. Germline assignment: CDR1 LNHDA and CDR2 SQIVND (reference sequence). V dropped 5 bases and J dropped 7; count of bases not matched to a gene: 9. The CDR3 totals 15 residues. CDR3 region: CASSSGTGGNIEAFF. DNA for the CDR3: TGTGCCAGTAGTTCCGGGACAGGGGGGAATATTGAAGCTTTCTTT.

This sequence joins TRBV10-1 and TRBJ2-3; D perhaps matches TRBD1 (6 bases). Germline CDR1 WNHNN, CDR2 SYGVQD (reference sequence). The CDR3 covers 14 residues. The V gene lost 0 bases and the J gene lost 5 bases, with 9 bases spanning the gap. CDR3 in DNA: TGCGCCAGCAGTGAGTCGGGGGCGGGAGATACGCAGTATTTT. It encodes CASSESGAGDTQYF.

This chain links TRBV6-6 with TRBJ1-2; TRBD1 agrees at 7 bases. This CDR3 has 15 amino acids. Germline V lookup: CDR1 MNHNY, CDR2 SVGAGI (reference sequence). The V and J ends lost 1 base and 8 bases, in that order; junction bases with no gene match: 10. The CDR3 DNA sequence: TGTGCCAGCAGTTACTTAGAGGGAGGAGGGGGCGGCTACACCTTC. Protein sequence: CASSYLEGGGGGYTF.

CDR3 region: CASRGQLDTEAFF. The DNA for the CDR3 is TGTGCCAGCAGGGGACAGTTGGACACTGAAGCTTTCTTT. The chain has TRBV6-5 and TRBJ1-1, with 7 bases lining up with TRBD1. The V gene's germline CDR1 is MNHEY and CDR2 SVGAGI. J was trimmed by 3 bases and V by 6 bases; bases with no gene match: 4. CDR3 length: 13 amino acids.

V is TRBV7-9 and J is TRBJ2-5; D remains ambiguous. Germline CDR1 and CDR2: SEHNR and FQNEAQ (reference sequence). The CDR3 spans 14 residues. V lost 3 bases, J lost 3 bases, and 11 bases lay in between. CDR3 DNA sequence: TGTGCCAGCAGCTTCTCTCTAGAAAAAGAGACCCAGTACTTC. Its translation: CASSFSLEKETQYF.

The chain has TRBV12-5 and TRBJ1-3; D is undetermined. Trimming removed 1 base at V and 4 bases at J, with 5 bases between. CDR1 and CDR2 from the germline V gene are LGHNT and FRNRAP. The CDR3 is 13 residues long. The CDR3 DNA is TGTGCTAGTGGTTTGGGGCACGGAAACACCATATATTTT. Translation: CASGLGHGNTIYF.

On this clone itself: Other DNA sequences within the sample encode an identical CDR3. The CDR3 nucleotides are TGCAGCGTCAGAAGCCCTTTCCCGGGACAGGGGGAGACCCAGTACTTC. Amino acids: CSVRSPFPGQGETQYF. V and J are TRBV29-1 and TRBJ2-5, with 10 bases matching TRBD1. The CDR3 consists of 16 residues. The ends lost 6 bases at V and 5 bases at J; junction bases unmatched: 15. CDR1 and CDR2 (germline): SQVTM, ANQGSEA.

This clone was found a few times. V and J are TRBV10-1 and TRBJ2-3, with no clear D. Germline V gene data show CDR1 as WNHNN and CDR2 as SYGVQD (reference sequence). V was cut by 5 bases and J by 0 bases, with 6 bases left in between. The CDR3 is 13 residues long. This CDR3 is CASSRKSTDTQYF. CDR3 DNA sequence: TGCGCCAGCAGTCGGAAGAGCACAGATACGCAGTATTTT.

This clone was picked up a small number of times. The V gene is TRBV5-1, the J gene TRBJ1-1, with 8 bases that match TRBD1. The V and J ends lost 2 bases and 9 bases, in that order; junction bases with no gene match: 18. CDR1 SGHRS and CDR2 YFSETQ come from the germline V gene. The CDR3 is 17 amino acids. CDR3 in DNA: TGCGCCAGCAGCTTTAGCCCCCAGCAGGGGGCTGCGCCGAAAGCTTTCTTT. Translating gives CASSFSPQQGAAPKAFF.

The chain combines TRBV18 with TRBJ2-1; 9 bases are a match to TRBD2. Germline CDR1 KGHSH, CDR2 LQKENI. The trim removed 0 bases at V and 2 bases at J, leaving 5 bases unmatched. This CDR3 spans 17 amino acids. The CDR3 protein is CASSPPRTSVPYNEQFF. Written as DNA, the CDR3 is TGTGCCAGCTCACCACCGAGGACTAGCGTCCCCTACAATGAGCAGTTCTTC.

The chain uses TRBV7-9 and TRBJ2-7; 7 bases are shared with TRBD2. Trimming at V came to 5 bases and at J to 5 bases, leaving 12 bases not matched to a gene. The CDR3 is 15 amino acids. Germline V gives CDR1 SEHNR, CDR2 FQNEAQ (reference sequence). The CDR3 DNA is TGTGCCAGCAGCGTACCAGCGGGGCCCCTCCACGAGCAGTACTTC. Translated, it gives CASSVPAGPLHEQYF.

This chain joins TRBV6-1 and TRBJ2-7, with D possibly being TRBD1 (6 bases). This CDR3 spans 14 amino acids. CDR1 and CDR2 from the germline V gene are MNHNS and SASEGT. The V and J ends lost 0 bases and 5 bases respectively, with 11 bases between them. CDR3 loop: CASSEAWGPHEQYF. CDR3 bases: TGTGCCAGCAGTGAAGCGTGGGGGCCCCACGAGCAGTACTTC.

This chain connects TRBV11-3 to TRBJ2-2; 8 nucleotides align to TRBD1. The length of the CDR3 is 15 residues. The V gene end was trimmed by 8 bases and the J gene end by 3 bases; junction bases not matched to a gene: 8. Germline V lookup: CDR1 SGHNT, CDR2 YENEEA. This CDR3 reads CASPTGQEDTGELFF. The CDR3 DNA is TGTGCCAGCCCCACGGGACAGGAGGACACCGGGGAGCTGTTTTTT.

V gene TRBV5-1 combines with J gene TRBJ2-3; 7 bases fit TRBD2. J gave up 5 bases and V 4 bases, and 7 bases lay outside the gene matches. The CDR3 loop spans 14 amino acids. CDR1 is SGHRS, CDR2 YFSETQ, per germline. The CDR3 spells CASSPWAGVDTQYF. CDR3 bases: TGCGCCAGCAGCCCGTGGGCGGGAGTAGATACGCAGTATTTT.

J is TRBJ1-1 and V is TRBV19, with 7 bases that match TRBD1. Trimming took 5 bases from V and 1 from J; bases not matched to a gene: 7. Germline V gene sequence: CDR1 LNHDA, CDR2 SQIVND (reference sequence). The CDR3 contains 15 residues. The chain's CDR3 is CASSPMGQQNTEAFF. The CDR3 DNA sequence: TGTGCCAGTAGTCCCATGGGACAGCAGAACACTGAAGCTTTCTTT.

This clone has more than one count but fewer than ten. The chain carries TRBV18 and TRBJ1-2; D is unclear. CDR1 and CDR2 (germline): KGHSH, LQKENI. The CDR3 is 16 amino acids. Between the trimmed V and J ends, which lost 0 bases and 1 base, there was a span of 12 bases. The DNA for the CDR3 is TGTGCCAGCTCACCACCGGGCAGTCCGGTTAACTATGGCTACACCTTC. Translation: CASSPPGSPVNYGYTF. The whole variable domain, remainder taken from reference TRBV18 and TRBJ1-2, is NAGVMQNPRHLVRRRGQEARLRCSPMKGHSHVYWYRQLPEEGLKFMVYLQKENIIDESGMPKERFSAEFPKEGPSILRIQQVVRGDSAAYFCASSPPGSPVNYGYTFGSGTRLTVV.

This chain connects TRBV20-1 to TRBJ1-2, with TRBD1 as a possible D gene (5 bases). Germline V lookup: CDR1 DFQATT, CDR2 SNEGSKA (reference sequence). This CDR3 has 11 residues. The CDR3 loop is CSVGTDYGYTF. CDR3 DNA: TGCAGCGTTGGGACGGACTATGGCTACACCTTC.